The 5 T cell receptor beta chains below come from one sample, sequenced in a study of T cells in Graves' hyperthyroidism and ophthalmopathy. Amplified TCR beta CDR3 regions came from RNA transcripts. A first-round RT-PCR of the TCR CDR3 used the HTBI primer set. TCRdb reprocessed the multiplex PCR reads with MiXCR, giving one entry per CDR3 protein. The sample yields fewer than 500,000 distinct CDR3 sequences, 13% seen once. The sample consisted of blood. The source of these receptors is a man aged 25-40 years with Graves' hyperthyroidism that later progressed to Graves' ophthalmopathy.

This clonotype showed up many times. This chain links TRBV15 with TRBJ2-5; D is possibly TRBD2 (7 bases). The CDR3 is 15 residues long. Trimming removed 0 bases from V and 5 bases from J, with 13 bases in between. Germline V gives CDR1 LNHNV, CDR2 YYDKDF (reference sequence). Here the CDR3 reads CATSREGGARETQYF. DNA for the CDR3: TGTGCCACCAGCAGAGAAGGGGGGGCGCGGGAGACCCAGTACTTC.

In nucleotides, the CDR3 is TGCAGTGCGGGGGACAGGGGGCGGGAAGACATTCAGTACTTC. This encodes CSAGDRGREDIQYF. The chain carries TRBV20-1 and TRBJ2-4; 12 bases line up with TRBD1. Trimming removed 6 bases from V and 8 bases from J; junction bases left unmatched: 8. CDR1 and CDR2 from the germline V gene are DFQATT and SNEGSKA (reference sequence). CDR3 length: 14 residues.

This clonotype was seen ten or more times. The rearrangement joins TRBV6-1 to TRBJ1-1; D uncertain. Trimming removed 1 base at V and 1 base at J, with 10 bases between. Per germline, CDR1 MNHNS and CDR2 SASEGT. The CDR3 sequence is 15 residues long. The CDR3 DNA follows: TGTGCCAGCAGTGAAGTTCTGGTTCGGAACACTGAAGCTTTCTTT. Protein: CASSEVLVRNTEAFF.

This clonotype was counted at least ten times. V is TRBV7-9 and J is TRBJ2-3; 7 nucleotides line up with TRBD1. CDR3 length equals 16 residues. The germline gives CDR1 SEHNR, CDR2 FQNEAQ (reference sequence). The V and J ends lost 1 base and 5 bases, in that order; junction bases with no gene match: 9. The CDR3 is CASSLVWASGGDTQYF. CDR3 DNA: TGTGCCAGCAGCTTAGTGTGGGCGTCAGGGGGAGATACGCAGTATTTT.

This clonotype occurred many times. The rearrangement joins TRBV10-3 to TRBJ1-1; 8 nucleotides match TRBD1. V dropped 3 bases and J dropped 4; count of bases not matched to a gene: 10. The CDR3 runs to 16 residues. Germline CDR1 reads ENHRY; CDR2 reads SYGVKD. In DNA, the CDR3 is TGTGCCATCAGTGACCCGGACAGGGAGAGGGGCACTGAAGCTTTCTTT. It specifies CAISDPDRERGTEAFF.